The 8 T cell receptor beta chains reported below all come from one sample, sequenced in a study of T-cell memory formation after mild COVID-19. TCRdb processed the 5' RACE reads anew with MiXCR; each CDR3 protein has one entry. The sample lists about 260,000 distinct CDR3 sequences, 15% to 20% occurring once. The material sequenced was PBMCs or a T cell subset sorted from them (not recorded which). These receptors came from a man aged 18 to 35 who had mild COVID-19 (a few samples of this study predate the infection). Cell type and time point are not known.

This clonotype was picked up a small number of times. The chain has TRBV20-1 and TRBJ2-1; 9 bases match TRBD2. The germline CDR1 and CDR2 sequences are DFQATT and SNEGSKA (reference sequence). V lost 3 bases and J lost 7; bases outside the gene matches: 13. This CDR3 region has 16 residues. CDR3 protein: CSASPGGGGGRNEQFF. CDR3 DNA sequence: TGCAGTGCTAGCCCCGGTGGCGGGGGGGGTCGGAATGAGCAGTTCTTC.

This clonotype occurred a few times. The J gene is TRBJ1-2, the V gene TRBV3-1; D is uncertain. Germline V gene data show CDR1 as LGHDT and CDR2 as YNNKEL (reference sequence). Trimming removed 0 bases at V and 5 bases at J, with 16 bases between. CDR3 size: 16 residues. CDR3 loop: CASSQDWAPSGYGYTF. Here the CDR3 DNA reads TGTGCCAGCAGCCAAGATTGGGCCCCAAGTGGGTATGGCTACACCTTC. The full variable domain, its missing parts supplied by reference TRBV3-1 and TRBJ1-2, is DTAVSQTPKYLVTQMGNDKSIKCEQNLGHDTMYWYKQDSKKFLKIMFSYNNKELIINETVPNRFSPKSPDKAHLNLHINSLELGDSAVYFCASSQDWAPSGYGYTFGSGTRLTVV.

The table lists this clonotype with many counts. The J gene is TRBJ2-5, the V gene TRBV4-3; D may be TRBD2 (6 bases). Deletions cut 1 base from V and 2 bases from J, with 11 bases between. The CDR3 spans 15 residues. CDR1 is LGHNA and CDR2 is YSLEER in the germline V gene. The CDR3, as DNA: TGCGCCAGCAGCCAAGGGCTAGCGACTCAAGAGACCCAGTACTTC. Protein product: CASSQGLATQETQYF.

This chain connects TRBV5-1 to TRBJ2-7; maybe TRBD1 (6 bases). Per the germline V gene, CDR1 is SGHRS and CDR2 is YFSETQ. This CDR3 contains 12 residues. V was clipped by 10 bases and J by 1 base, with 12 bases between them. CDR3 loop: CASGQGSYEQYF. The CDR3 nucleotides read TGCGCCTCGGGACAAGGATCCTACGAGCAGTACTTC. Full variable domain (missing parts from reference TRBV5-1 and TRBJ2-7): KAGVTQTPRYLIKTRGQQVTLSCSPISGHRSVSWYQQTPGQGLQFLFEYFSETQRNKGNFPGRFSGRQFSNSRSEMNVSTLELGDSALYLCASGQGSYEQYFGPGTRLTVT.

V usage is TRBV12-3 or TRBV12-4 and J usage is TRBJ1-1; D unclear. Trimming stripped 1 base from V and 11 bases from J, with 11 bases between. CDR3 size: 12 residues. The CDR3 protein is CASSLDRWTAFF. In nucleotides, the CDR3 is TGTGCCAGCAGTTTAGACAGATGGACGGCTTTCTTT.

This clonotype showed up just a few times. The chain recombines TRBV6-5 with TRBJ1-2, with 8 nucleotides matching TRBD1. V was pared by 5 bases and J by 8 bases, with 7 bases of the junction left unmatched. Looked up from germline, CDR1 is MNHEY and CDR2 is SVGAGI. The CDR3 is made up of 13 amino acids. The CDR3 loop is CASSPQGARGYTF. The CDR3 bases are TGTGCCAGCAGTCCCCAGGGGGCGCGGGGCTACACCTTC.

This clonotype was counted a few times. The chain combines TRBV7-3 with TRBJ2-1; 12 bases map to TRBD2. Germline V gives CDR1 SGHTA, CDR2 FQGTGA. This CDR3 comprises 15 residues. Trimming at V came to 5 bases and at J to 9 bases, leaving 8 bases not matched to a gene. The DNA for the CDR3 is TGTGCCAGCAGCCCCACCCGACTAGCGGGGGCTGAGCAGTTCTTC. This translates into CASSPTRLAGAEQFF.

The chain is built from TRBV5-1 and TRBJ2-2; TRBD1 is a possible D gene (6 bases). V was trimmed by 4 bases and J by 6 bases, leaving 13 bases between them. Germline V CDR1 and CDR2: SGHRS, YFSETQ. This CDR3 spans 14 amino acids. CDR3: CASSPLGGSGELFF. As DNA, the CDR3 is TGCGCCAGCAGCCCCCTAGGGGGTTCCGGGGAGCTGTTTTTT.